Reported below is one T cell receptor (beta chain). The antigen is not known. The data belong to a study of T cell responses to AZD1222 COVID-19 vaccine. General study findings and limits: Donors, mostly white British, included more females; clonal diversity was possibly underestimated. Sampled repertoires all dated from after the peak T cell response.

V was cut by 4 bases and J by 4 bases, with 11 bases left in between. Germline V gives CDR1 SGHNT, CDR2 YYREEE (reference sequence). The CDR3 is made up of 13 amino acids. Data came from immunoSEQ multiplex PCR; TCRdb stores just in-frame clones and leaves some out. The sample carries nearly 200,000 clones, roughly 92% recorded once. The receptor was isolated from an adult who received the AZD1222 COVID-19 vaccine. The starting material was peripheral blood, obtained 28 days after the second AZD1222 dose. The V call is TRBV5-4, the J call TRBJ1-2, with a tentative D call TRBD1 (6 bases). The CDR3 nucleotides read TGTGCCAGCAGCCCACAGGGCCCCTATGGCTACACCTTC. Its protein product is CASSPQGPYGYTF.